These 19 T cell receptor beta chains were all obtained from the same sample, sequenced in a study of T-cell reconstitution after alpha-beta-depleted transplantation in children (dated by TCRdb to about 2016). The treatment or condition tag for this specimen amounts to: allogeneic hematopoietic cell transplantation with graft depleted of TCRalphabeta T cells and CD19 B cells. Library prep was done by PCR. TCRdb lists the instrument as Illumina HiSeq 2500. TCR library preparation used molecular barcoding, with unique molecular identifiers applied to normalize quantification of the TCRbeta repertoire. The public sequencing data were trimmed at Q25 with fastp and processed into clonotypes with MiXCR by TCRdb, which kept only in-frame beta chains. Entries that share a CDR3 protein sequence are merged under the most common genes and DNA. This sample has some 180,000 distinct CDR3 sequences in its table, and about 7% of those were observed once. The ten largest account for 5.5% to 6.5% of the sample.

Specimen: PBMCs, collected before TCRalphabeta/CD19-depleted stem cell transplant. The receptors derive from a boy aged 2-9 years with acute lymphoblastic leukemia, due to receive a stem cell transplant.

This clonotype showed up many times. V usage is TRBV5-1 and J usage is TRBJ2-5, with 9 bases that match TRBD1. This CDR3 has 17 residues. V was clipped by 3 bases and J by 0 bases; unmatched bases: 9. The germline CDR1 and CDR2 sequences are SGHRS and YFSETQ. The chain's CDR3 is CASSWGTGTGNQETQYF. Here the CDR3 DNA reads TGCGCCAGCAGCTGGGGGACCGGGACAGGGAACCAAGAGACCCAGTACTTC.

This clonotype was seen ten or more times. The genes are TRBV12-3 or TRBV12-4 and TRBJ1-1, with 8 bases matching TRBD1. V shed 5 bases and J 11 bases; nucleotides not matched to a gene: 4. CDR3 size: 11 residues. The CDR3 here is CASSHRQGAFF. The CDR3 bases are TGTGCCAGCAGTCATCGACAGGGGGCTTTCTTT.

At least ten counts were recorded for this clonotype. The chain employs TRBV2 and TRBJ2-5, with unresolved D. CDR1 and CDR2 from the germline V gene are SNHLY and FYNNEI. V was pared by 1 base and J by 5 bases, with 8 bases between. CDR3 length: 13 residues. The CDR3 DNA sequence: TGTGCCAGCAGTGAAGATACTGCGGAGACCCAGTACTTC. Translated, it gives CASSEDTAETQYF.

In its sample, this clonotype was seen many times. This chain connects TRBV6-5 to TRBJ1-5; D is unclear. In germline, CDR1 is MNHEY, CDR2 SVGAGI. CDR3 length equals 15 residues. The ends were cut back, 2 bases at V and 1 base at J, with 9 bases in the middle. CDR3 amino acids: CASSYRTGSNQPQHF. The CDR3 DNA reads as TGTGCCAGCAGTTACCGGACCGGGAGCAATCAGCCCCAGCATTTT.

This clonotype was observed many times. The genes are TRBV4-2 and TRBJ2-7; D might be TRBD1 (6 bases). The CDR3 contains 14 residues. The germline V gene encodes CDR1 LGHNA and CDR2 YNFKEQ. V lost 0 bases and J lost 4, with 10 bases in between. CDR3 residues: CASSQEGTPYEQYF. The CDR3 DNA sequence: TGTGCCAGCAGCCAAGAAGGGACACCGTACGAGCAGTACTTC.

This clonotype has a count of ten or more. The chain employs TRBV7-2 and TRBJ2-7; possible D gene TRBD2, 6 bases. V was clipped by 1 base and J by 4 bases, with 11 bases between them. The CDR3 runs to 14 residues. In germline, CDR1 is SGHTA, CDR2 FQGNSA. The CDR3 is CASSLGGSGYEQYF. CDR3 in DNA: TGTGCCAGCAGCTTAGGAGGGAGCGGGTACGAGCAGTACTTC.

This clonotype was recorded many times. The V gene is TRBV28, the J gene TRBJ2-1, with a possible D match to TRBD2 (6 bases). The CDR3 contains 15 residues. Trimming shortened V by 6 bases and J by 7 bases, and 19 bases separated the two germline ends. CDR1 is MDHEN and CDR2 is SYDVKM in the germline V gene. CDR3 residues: CASRSDLTRMNEQFF. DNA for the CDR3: TGTGCCAGCAGATCAGATTTGACTAGAATGAATGAGCAGTTCTTC.

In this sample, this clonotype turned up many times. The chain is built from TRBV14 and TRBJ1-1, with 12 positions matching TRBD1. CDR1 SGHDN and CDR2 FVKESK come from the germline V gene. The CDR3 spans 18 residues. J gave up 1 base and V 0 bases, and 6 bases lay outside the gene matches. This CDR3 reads CASSQDTGQGAENTEAFF. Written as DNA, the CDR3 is TGTGCCAGCAGCCAAGATACGGGACAGGGGGCTGAGAACACTGAAGCTTTCTTT.

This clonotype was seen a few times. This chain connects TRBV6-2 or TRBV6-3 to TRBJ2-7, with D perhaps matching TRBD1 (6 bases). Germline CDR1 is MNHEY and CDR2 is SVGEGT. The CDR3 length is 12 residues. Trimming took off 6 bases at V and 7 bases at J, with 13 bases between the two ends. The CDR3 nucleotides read TGTGCCAGCAGATCAGGGGTGGGAGAGCAGTACTTC. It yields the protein CASRSGVGEQYF.

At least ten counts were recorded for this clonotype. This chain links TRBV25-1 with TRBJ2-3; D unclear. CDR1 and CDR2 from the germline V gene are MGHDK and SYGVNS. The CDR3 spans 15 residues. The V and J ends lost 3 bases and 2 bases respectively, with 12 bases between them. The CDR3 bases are TGTGCCAGCAGTGAGACCGGGCGTTCCACAGATACGCAGTATTTT. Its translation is CASSETGRSTDTQYF.

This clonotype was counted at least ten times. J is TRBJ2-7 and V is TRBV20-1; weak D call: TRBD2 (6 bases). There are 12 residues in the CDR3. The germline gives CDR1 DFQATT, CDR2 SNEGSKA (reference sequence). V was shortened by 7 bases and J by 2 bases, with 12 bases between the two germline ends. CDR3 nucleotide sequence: TGCAGTGTTCTGACTAGTACCTACGAGCAGTACTTC. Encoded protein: CSVLTSTYEQYF.

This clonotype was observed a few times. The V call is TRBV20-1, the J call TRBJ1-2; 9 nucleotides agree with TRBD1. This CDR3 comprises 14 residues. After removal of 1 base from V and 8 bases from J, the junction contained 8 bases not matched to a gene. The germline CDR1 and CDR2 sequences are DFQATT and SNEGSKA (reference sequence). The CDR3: CSARVQQGARGYTF. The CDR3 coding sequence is TGCAGTGCTAGAGTTCAACAGGGGGCCCGCGGCTACACCTTC.

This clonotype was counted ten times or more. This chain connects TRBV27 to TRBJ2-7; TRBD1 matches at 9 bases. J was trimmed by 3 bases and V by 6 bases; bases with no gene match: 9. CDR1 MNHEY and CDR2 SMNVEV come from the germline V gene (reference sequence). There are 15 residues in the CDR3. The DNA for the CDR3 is TGTGCCAGCAGGCCACAGGGGGCCTCCGGCTACGAGCAGTACTTC. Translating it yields CASRPQGASGYEQYF.

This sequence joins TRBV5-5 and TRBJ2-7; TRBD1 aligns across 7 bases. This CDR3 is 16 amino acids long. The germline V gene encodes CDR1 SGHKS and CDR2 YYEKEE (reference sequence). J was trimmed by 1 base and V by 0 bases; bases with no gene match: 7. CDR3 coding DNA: TGTGCCAGCAGCTTGGGGTTGGGGACAGCTTCCTACGAGCAGTACTTC. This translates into CASSLGLGTASYEQYF.

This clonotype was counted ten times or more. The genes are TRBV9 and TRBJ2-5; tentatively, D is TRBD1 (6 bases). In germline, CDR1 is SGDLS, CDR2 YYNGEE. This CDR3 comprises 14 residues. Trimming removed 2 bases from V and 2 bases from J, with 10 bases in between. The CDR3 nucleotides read TGTGCCAGCAGCGTGTATGGACAGCAAGAGACCCAGTACTTC. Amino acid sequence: CASSVYGQQETQYF.

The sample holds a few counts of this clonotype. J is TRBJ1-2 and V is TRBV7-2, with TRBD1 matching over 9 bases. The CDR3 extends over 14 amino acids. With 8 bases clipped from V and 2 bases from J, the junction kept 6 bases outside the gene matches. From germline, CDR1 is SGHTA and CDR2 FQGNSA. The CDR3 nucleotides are TGTGCCAGCTCAACCGGGACAGGGAACTATGGCTACACCTTC. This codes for CASSTGTGNYGYTF.

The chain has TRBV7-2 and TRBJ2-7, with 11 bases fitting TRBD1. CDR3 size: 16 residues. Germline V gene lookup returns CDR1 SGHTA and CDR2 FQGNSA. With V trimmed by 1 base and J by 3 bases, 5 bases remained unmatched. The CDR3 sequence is CASSLDAGTGGYEQYF. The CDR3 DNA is TGTGCCAGCAGCTTAGATGCCGGGACAGGGGGCTACGAGCAGTACTTC.

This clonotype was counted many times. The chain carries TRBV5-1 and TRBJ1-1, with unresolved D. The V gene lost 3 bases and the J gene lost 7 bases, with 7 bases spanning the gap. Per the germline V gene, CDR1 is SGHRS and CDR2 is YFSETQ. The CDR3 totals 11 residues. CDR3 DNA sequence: TGCGCCAGCAGCTCGGACCTTGAAGCTTTCTTT. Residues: CASSSDLEAFF. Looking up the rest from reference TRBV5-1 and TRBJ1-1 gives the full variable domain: KAGVTQTPRYLIKTRGQQVTLSCSPISGHRSVSWYQQTPGQGLQFLFEYFSETQRNKGNFPGRFSGRQFSNSRSEMNVSTLELGDSALYLCASSSDLEAFFGQGTRLTVV.

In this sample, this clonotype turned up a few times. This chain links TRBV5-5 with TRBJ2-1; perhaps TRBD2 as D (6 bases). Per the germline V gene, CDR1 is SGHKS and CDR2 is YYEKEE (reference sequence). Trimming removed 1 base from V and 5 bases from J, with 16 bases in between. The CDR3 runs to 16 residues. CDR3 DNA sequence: TGTGCCAGCAGCTTGAGAGCCGGGACTGCTAACAATGAGCAGTTCTTC. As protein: CASSLRAGTANNEQFF.